The clone carrying this TCR delta chain was recorded many times. Antigen: not known. Different DNA sequences within this sample yield the same CDR3. Flow sorting of PBMC yielded separate Vgamma9/Vdelta2+ and Vdelta2-negative gammadelta T cell populations for bulk repertoire analysis. Germline V gene data show CDR1 as TSWWSYY and CDR2 as QGS. The CDR3 has 22 residues. The ends were cut back, 2 bases at V and 0 bases at J, with 31 bases in the middle. This record belongs to a study of γδ T cells in repeated Plasmodium falciparum infection. Whole-study context: Donors had four controlled P. falciparum NF54 infections over about 640 days. General study results and limits: Compared with Australian children, Malian Vdelta2-negative repertoires seemed more clonal, less diverse, less shared.

TCRdb re-analyzed the multiplex PCR reads via CATT. Of 80,000 to 95,000 delta-chain clones in the sample, 1.4% were seen once. The sequenced sample consisted of gamma-delta T cells from blood. The TCR originated in a pool of human donors (malaria-infected and uninfected, not separated). The chain combines TRDV1 with TRDJ1, with D maybe TRDD3 (7 bases). As DNA, the CDR3 is TGTGCTCTTGGGGAAGGGATCCTACGAGCCATTGCTGGGGGTTCGTACACCGATAAACTCATCTTT. Its protein is CALGEGILRAIAGGSYTDKLIF.